The present TCR beta chain was sequenced within a study of CD8 T cells in ankylosing spondylitis. For TCR beta, libraries came from quantitative 5'-RACE with molecular barcodes. TCRdb reprocessed the 5' RACE reads with MiXCR, giving one entry per CDR3 protein. This table has fewer than 550,000 distinct CDR3 sequences, about 5% appearing once. This clonotype was observed many times. The antigen remains unidentified. This CDR3 region has 15 residues. CDR1 is MNHEY, CDR2 SMNVEV, per germline (reference sequence). With 6 bases clipped from V and 6 bases from J, the junction kept 5 bases outside the gene matches. Study-wide results and limits: Ankylosing spondylitis blood seemed to carry a telltale TCR beta motif made of seven or eight highly homologous variants.

The chain recombines TRBV27 with TRBJ2-7; the match to TRBD2 covers 16 bases. The sequence came from a male donor with ankylosing spondylitis. The specimen was blood, either unsorted or a sorted T cell fraction (not recorded which). CDR3 sequence reads: CASSPGTSGGAEQYF. In DNA form, the CDR3 reads TGTGCCAGCAGCCCCGGGACTAGCGGGGGGGCCGAGCAGTACTTC.